These 11 T cell receptor beta chains were sequenced from one sample in a study of blood T cell repertoires in COVID-19. The data were produced by immunoSEQ multiplex PCR, yet TCRdb's version contains in-frame clones alone and is incomplete. In the table there are over 75,000 clones, just under 85% of which are singletons. The sample comprised peripheral blood. The receptor source for this set is a man between 65 and 79 years old with acute or convalescent COVID-19.

The chain couples TRBV9 to TRBJ1-3, with TRBD1 as a possible D gene (5 bases). The CDR3 length is 15 residues. Trimming removed 3 bases at V and 4 bases at J, with 14 bases between. The V gene's germline CDR1 is SGDLS and CDR2 YYNGEE. CDR3 DNA: TGTGCCAGCAGCGCGGATACAGGCTTCGGAAACACCATATATTTT. It encodes CASSADTGFGNTIYF.

The chain has TRBV28 and TRBJ2-4, with a tentative D call TRBD1 (6 bases). CDR3 length equals 18 residues. Looked up from germline, CDR1 is MDHEN and CDR2 is SYDVKM. V lost 5 bases and J lost 0, with 20 bases in between. The CDR3: CASSTPQDRLLAKNIQYF. DNA for the CDR3: TGTGCCAGCAGTACCCCCCAGGACAGACTACTAGCCAAAAACATTCAGTACTTC.

This clone appeared once. J is TRBJ2-2 and V is TRBV7-3, with 8 bases fitting TRBD1. This CDR3 has 18 amino acids. CDR1 and CDR2 from the germline V gene are SGHTA and FQGTGA. J gave up 5 bases and V 2 bases, and 13 bases lay outside the gene matches. The CDR3 spells CASSLGLFSGGATGELFF. The CDR3 bases are TGTGCCAGCAGCTTAGGCTTATTCTCAGGGGGCGCGACCGGGGAGCTGTTTTTT.

The rearrangement uses TRBV7-2 and TRBJ2-3; D may be TRBD1 (5 bases). Deletions cut 6 bases from V and 2 bases from J, with 12 bases between. The germline CDR1 and CDR2 sequences are SGHTA and FQGNSA. This CDR3 spans 14 amino acids. The CDR3 is CASRRGGPTDTQYF. The DNA for the CDR3 is TGTGCCAGCAGAAGGGGCGGACCCACAGATACGCAGTATTTT.

The CDR3 nucleotides read TGTGCCAGCAGTTTAGTACGGGGGAATCAGCCCCAGCATTTT. The encoded protein is CASSLVRGNQPQHF. The chain links TRBV27 to TRBJ1-5, with D possibly matching TRBD1 (5 bases). Trimming took 2 bases from V and 4 from J, leaving 9 bases between them. The CDR3 spans 14 residues. The V gene's germline CDR1 is MNHEY and CDR2 SMNVEV (reference sequence).

In its sample, this clone was seen a few times. The chain has TRBV28 and TRBJ2-2; 7 bases are shared with TRBD1. The CDR3 contains 15 residues. Germline V gives CDR1 MDHEN, CDR2 SYDVKM. J was trimmed by 7 bases and V by 3 bases; bases with no gene match: 8. The CDR3 reads CASSLRQGAIGELFF. DNA of the CDR3: TGTGCCAGCAGTTTGCGACAGGGAGCTATCGGGGAGCTGTTTTTT. Supplemented by reference TRBV28 and TRBJ2-2, the full variable domain reads DVKVTQSSRYLVKRTGEKVFLECVQDMDHENMFWYRQDPGLGLRLIYFSYDVKMKEKGDIPEGYSVSREKKERFSLILESASTNQTSMYLCASSLRQGAIGELFFGEGSRLTVL.

This sequence joins TRBV20-1 and TRBJ1-1; D perhaps matches TRBD1 (5 bases). CDR1 and CDR2 (germline): DFQATT, SNEGSKA (reference sequence). The CDR3 has 12 amino acids. Trimming removed 3 bases from V and 7 bases from J, with 12 bases in between. CDR3: CSASRFDSEAFF. CDR3 coding DNA: TGCAGTGCTAGTCGATTTGACAGTGAAGCTTTCTTT.

The genes are TRBV7-9 and TRBJ2-1, with 11 bases lining up with TRBD2. CDR1 is SEHNR and CDR2 is FQNEAQ in the germline V gene (reference sequence). The V gene end was trimmed by 5 bases and the J gene end by 9 bases; junction bases not matched to a gene: 9. This CDR3 region has 15 residues. The CDR3 reads CASSGLAGIWGEQFF. CDR3 in DNA: TGTGCCAGCAGCGGACTAGCGGGCATCTGGGGTGAGCAGTTCTTC.

The chain recombines TRBV29-1 with TRBJ2-7, with a tentative D call TRBD2 (5 bases). V was shortened by 4 bases and J by 2 bases, with 12 bases between the two germline ends. The CDR3 consists of 13 residues. Germline V gives CDR1 SQVTM, CDR2 ANQGSEA. DNA for the CDR3: TGCAGCGTTGTTTCGGGATCCACCTACGAGCAGTACTTC. Translation gives CSVVSGSTYEQYF.

The chain employs TRBV4-1 and TRBJ2-7; 8 bases agree with TRBD2. The CDR3 extends over 16 amino acids. V gave up 3 bases and J gave up 3 bases; unmatched junction bases: 10. Germline V lookup: CDR1 MGHRA, CDR2 YSYEKL. CDR3 amino acids: CASSHVLTSGNYEQYF. In DNA form, the CDR3 reads TGCGCCAGCAGCCACGTGCTCACTAGCGGAAACTACGAGCAGTACTTC.

There are a few counts of this clone. This CDR3 is missing its conserved last phenylalanine or tryptophan, likely due to a read error. The genes are TRBV19 and TRBJ2-2, with no clear D. Germline CDR1 is LNHDA and CDR2 is SQIVND (reference sequence). Trimming took 10 bases from V and 1 from J, leaving 13 bases between them. This CDR3 is built from 14 residues. CDR3 coding DNA: TGTGCCACCTTTTCCTTGGGGAACACCGGGGAGCTGTTTCTT. Protein sequence: CATFSLGNTGELFL.